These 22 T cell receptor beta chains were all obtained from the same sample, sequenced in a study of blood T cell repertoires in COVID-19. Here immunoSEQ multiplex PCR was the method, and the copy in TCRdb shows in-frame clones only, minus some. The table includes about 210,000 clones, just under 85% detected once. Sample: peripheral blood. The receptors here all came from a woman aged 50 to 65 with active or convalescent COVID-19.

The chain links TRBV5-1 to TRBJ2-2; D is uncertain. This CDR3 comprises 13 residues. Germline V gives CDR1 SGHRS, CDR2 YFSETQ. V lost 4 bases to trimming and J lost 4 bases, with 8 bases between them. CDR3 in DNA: TGCGCCAGCAGCGCGATCATCACCGGGGAGCTGTTTTTT. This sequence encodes CASSAIITGELFF.

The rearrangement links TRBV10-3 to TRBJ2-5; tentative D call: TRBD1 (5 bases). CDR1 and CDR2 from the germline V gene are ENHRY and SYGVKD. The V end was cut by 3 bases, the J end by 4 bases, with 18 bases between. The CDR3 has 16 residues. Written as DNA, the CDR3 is TGTGCCATCAGTGATTTTCCCCAGGGTGGGTCAGAGACCCAGTACTTC. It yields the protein CAISDFPQGGSETQYF.

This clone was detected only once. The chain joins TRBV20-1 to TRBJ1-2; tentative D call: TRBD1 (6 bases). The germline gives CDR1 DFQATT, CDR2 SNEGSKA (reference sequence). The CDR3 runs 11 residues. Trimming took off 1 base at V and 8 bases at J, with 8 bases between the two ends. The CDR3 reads CSARAGQGYTF. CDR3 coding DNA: TGCAGTGCTAGAGCGGGACAAGGCTACACCTTC.

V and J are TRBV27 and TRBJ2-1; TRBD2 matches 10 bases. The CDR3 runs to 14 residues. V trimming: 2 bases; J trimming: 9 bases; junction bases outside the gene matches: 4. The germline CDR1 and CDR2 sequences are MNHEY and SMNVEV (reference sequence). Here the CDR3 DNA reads TGTGCCAGCAGTTTAAGCGGGGGGGCCACTGAGCAGTTCTTC. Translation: CASSLSGGATEQFF.

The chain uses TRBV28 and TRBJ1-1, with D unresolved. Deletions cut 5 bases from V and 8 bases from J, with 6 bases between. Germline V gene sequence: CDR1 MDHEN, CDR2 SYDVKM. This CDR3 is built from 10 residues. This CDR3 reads CASSGPEAFF. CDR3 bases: TGTGCCAGCAGTGGCCCCGAAGCTTTCTTT.

CDR3 nucleotides: TGTGCCAGTTCGGGAGCTAGGGACCCCTTAAAATTACCCCAGCATTTT. Translation gives CASSGARDPLKLPQHF. V usage is TRBV19 and J usage is TRBJ1-5; TRBD1 might be the D (5 bases). The CDR3 spans 16 residues. Germline V gene lookup returns CDR1 LNHDA and CDR2 SQIVND (reference sequence). The germline V and J ends were trimmed by 8 bases and 10 bases, with 27 bases remaining between them.

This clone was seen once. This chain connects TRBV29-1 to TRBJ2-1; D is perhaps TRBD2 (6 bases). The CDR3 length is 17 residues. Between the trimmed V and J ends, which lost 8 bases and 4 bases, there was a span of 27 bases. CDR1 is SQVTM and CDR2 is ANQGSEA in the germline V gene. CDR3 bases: TGCAGCTCCATCTTGGGGACGAGGACTAAAAGATACAATGAGCAGTTCTTC. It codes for CSSILGTRTKRYNEQFF.

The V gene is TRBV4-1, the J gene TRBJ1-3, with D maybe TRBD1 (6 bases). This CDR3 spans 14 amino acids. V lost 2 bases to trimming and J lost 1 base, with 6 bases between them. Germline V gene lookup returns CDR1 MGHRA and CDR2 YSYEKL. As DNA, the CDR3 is TGCGCCAGCAGCCAACAGGGGTCTGGAAACACCATATATTTT. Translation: CASSQQGSGNTIYF.

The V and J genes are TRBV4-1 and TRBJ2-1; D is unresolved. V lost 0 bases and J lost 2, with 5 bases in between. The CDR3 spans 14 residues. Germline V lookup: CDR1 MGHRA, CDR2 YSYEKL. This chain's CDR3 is CASSQEATYNEQFF. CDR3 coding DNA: TGCGCCAGCAGCCAAGAGGCCACCTACAATGAGCAGTTCTTC.

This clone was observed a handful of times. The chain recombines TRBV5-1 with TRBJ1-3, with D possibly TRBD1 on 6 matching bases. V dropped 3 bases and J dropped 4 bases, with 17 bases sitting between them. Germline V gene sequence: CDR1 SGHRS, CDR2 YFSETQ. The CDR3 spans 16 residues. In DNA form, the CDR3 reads TGCGCCAGCAGCTCCTCCGGGGGGCACCCAGGAAACACCATATATTTT. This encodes CASSSSGGHPGNTIYF.

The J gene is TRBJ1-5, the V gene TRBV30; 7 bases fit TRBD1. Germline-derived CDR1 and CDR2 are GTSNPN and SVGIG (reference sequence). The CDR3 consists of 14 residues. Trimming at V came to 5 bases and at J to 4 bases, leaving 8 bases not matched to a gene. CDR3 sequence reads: CAWGGQIANQPQHF. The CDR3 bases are TGTGCCTGGGGGGGACAGATAGCAAATCAGCCCCAGCATTTT.

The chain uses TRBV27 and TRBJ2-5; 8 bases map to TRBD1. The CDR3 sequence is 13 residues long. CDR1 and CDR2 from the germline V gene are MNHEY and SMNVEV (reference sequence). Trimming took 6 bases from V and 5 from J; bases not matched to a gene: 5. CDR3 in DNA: TGTGCCAGCAGGCGACAGGGGTACGAGACCCAGTACTTC. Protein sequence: CASRRQGYETQYF.

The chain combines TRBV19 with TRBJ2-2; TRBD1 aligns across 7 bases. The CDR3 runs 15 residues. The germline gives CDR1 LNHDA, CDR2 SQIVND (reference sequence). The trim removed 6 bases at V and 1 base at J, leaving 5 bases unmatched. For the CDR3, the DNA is TGTGCCAGTAGCCCGGGACAGCTGAACACCGGGGAGCTGTTTTTT. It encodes CASSPGQLNTGELFF.

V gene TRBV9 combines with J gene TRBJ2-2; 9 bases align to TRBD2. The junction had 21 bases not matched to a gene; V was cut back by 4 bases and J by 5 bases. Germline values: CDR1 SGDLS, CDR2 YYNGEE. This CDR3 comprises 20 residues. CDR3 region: CASSPRGRGSGGPNTGELFF. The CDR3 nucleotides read TGTGCCAGCAGCCCTAGAGGGAGAGGTAGCGGGGGTCCCAATACCGGGGAGCTGTTTTTT.

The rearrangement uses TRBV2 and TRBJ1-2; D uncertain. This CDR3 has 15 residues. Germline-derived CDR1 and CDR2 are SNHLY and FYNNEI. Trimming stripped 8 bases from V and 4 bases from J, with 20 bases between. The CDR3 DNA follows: TGTGCCAGCCGCTTCCGAGAGGGCGTGTCCTATGGCTACACCTTC. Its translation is CASRFREGVSYGYTF. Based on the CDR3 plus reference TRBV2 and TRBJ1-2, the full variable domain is EPEVTQTPSHQVTQMGQEVILRCVPISNHLYFYWYRQILGQKVEFLVSFYNNEISEKSEIFDDQFSVERPDGSNFTLKIRSTKLEDSAMYFCASRFREGVSYGYTFGSGTRLTVV.

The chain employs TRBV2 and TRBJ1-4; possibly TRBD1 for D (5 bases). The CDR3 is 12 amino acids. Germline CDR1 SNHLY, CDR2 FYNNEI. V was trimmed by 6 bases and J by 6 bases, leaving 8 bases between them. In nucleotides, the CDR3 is TGTGCCAGCAGAGGGACTTATGAAAAACTGTTTTTT. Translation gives CASRGTYEKLFF.

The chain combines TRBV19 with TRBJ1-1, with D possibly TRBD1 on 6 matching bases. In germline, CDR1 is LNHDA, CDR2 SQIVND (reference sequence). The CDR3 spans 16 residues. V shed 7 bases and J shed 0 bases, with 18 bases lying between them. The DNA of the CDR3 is TGTGCCAGTATGACAGGCCTGACCGATATGAACACTGAAGCTTTCTTT. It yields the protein CASMTGLTDMNTEAFF.

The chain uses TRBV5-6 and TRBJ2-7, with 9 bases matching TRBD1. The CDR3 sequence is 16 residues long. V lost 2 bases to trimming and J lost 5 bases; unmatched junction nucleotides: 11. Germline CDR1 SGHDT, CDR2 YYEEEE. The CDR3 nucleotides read TGTGCCAGCAGCTTTTGGCCCGGGACAGGGAACGACGAGCAGTACTTC. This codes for CASSFWPGTGNDEQYF. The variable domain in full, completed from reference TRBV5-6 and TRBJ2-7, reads DAGVTQSPTHLIKTRGQQVTLRCSPKSGHDTVSWYQQALGQGPQFIFQYYEEEERQRGNFPDRFSGHQFPNYSSELNVNALLLGDSALYLCASSFWPGTGNDEQYFGPGTRLTVT.

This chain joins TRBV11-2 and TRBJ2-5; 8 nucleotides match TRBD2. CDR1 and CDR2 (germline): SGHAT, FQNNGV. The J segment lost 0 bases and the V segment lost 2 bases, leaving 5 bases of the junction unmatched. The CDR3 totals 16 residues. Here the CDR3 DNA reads TGTGCCAGCAGCTTAATCTTAGCGGGGTACCAAGAGACCCAGTACTTC. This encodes CASSLILAGYQETQYF.

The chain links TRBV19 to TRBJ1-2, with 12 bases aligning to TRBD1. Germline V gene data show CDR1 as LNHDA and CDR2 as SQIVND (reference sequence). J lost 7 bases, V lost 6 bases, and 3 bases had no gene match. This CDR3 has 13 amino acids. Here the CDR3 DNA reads TGTGCCAGTAGGGGACAGGGGGCGAGTGGCTACACCTTC. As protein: CASRGQGASGYTF.

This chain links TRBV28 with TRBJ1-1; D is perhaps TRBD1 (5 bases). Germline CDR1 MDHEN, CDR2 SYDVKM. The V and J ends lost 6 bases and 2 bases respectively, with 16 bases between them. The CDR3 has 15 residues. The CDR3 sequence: CASRPGRGPNTEAFF. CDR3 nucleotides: TGTGCCAGCAGGCCTGGGCGGGGCCCTAACACTGAAGCTTTCTTT.

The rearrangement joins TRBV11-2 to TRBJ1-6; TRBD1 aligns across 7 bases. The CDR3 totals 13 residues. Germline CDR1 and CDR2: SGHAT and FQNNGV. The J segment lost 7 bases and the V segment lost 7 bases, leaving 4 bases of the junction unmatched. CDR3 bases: TGTGCCAGCACCGGACAGGCGAATTCACCCCTCCACTTT. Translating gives CASTGQANSPLHF. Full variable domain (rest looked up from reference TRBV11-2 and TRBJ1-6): EAGVAQSPRYKIIEKRQSVAFWCNPISGHATLYWYQQILGQGPKLLIQFQNNGVVDDSQLPKDRFSAERLKGVDSTLKIQPAKLEDSAVYLCASTGQANSPLHFGNGTRLTVT.